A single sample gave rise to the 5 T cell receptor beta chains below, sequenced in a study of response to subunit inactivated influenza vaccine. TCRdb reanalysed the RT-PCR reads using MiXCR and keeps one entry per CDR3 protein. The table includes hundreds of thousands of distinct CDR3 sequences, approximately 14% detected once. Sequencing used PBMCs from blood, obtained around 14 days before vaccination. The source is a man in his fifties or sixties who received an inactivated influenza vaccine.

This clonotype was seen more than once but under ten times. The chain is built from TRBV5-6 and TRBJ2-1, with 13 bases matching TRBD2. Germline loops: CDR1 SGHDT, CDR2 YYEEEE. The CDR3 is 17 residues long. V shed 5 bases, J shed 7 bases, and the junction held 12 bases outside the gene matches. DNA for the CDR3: TGTGCCAGCAGGGAAAGCCCGGGACTAGCGGGGTTAAATGAGCAGTTCTTC. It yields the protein CASRESPGLAGLNEQFF.

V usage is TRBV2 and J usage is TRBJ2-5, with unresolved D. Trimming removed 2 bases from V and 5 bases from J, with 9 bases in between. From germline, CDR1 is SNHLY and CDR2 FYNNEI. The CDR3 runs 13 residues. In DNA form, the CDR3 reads TGTGCCAGCAGTGAAAACGGCTGGGAGACCCAGTACTTC. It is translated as CASSENGWETQYF. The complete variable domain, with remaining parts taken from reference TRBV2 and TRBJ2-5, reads EPEVTQTPSHQVTQMGQEVILRCVPISNHLYFYWYRQILGQKVEFLVSFYNNEISEKSEIFDDQFSVERPDGSNFTLKIRSTKLEDSAMYFCASSENGWETQYFGPGTRLLVL.

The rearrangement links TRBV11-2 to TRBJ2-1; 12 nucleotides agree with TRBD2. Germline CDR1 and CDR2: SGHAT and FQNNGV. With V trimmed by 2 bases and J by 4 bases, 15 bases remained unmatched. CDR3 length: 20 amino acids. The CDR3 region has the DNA TGTGCCAGCAGCTTAAGTGGGCTCCGGACTAGCGGGAACAAATACAATGAGCAGTTCTTC. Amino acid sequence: CASSLSGLRTSGNKYNEQFF.

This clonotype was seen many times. The CDR3 DNA reads as TGCAGTGCCTCCCCAGGGGGCGCGAGGAACTACGAGCAGTACTTC. It codes for CSASPGGARNYEQYF. The chain is built from TRBV20-1 and TRBJ2-7, with 8 bases that match TRBD1. This CDR3 contains 15 residues. Germline-derived CDR1 and CDR2 are DFQATT and SNEGSKA (reference sequence). V lost 6 bases to trimming and J lost 3 bases; unmatched junction nucleotides: 13.

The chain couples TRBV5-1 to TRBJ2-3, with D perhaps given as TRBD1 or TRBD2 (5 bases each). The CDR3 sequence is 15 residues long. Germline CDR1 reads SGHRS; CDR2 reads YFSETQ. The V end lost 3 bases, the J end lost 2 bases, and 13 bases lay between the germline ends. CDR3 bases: TGCGCCAGCAGCTCATCCGCTGGGACCACAGATACGCAGTATTTT. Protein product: CASSSSAGTTDTQYF.